The 15 T cell receptor beta chains presented below share a single source sample, sequenced in a study of T cells in Graves' hyperthyroidism and ophthalmopathy. TCR beta CDR3 regions were amplified from RNA transcripts. Researchers ran a first-round RT-PCR on the TCR CDR3 using the HTBI primer set. TCRdb processed the multiplex PCR reads anew with MiXCR; each CDR3 protein has one entry. The data contain 350,000 to 400,000 distinct CDR3 sequences, more than 13% of them seen just once; the ten biggest clones take up roughly 33%. Material: blood. Receptor source: a woman in her 30s with Graves' hyperthyroidism.

About this clonotype itself: A single base separates this from a much larger clone, so it may be a read error. The chain links TRBV3-1 to TRBJ1-1; D not certain. This CDR3 contains 11 residues. With 3 bases removed from V and 7 bases from J, the gap between germline ends came to 6 bases. Germline CDR1 and CDR2: LGHDT and YNNKEL (reference sequence). The CDR3 is CASSQVFEAFF. The CDR3 coding sequence is TGTGCCAGCAGCCAGGTTTTTGAAGCTTTCTTT. The full variable domain, in which reference TRBV3-1 and TRBJ1-1 provide the parts outside the CDR3, is DTAVSQTPKYLVTQMGNDKSIKCEQNLGHDTMYWYKQDSKKFLKIMFSYNNKELIINETVPNRFSPKSPDKAHLNLHINSLELGDSAVYFCASSQVFEAFFGQGTRLTVV.

This clonotype was counted at least ten times. This chain uses TRBV30 with TRBJ1-2; unclear D gene. Germline lookup yields CDR1 GTSNPN and CDR2 SVGIG (reference sequence). The CDR3 has 11 amino acids. V shed 2 bases and J shed 5 bases, with 6 bases lying between them. CDR3 amino acids: CAWSRGYGYTF. In DNA, the CDR3 is TGTGCCTGGAGTCGGGGTTATGGCTACACCTTC.

The chain has TRBV6-1 and TRBJ2-7; D is ambiguous. The CDR3 consists of 14 residues. The germline gives CDR1 MNHNS, CDR2 SASEGT. The V end was cut by 2 bases, the J end by 7 bases, with 15 bases between. This chain's CDR3 is CASSEIAWASEQYF. DNA for the CDR3: TGTGCCAGCAGTGAAATTGCGTGGGCATCTGAGCAGTACTTC.

This chain uses TRBV5-1 with TRBJ1-5; TRBD1 matches at 7 bases. CDR3 length: 14 amino acids. V lost 0 bases and J lost 4; bases outside the gene matches: 1. CDR1 and CDR2 (germline): SGHRS, YFSETQ. CDR3 residues: CASSLGDRNQPQHF. For the CDR3, the DNA is TGCGCCAGCAGCTTGGGGGACAGAAATCAGCCCCAGCATTTT.

The chain is built from TRBV29-1 and TRBJ2-3; 8 bases are a match to TRBD2. The V segment lost 6 bases and the J segment 5 bases; nucleotides outside the gene matches: 13. Germline V gene lookup returns CDR1 SQVTM and CDR2 ANQGSEA. CDR3 length: 15 residues. The CDR3 nucleotides are TGCAGCGTGACGGGGGCGGGAGGTTTCGTAGATACGCAGTATTTT. This encodes CSVTGAGGFVDTQYF.

The V gene is TRBV20-1, the J gene TRBJ1-4, with D unresolved. The CDR3 length is 13 residues. V was cut by 3 bases and J by 4 bases, with 9 bases left in between. The germline gives CDR1 DFQATT, CDR2 SNEGSKA (reference sequence). CDR3 DNA sequence: TGCAGTGCTAGCTCCGAGTTTAATGAAAAACTGTTTTTT. It is translated as CSASSEFNEKLFF.

There are many counts of this clonotype. This chain uses TRBV6-2 or TRBV6-3 with TRBJ2-7; TRBD1 or TRBD2 may be the D gene (5 bases each). The CDR3 has 15 residues. Between the trimmed V and J ends, which lost 6 bases and 1 base, there was a span of 16 bases. Per germline, CDR1 MNHEY and CDR2 SVGEGT. The CDR3 bases are TGTGCCAGCAGCCCCCTCGGGGCAACGTCCTACGAGCAGTACTTC. This sequence encodes CASSPLGATSYEQYF.

Details on this clonotype: This likely comes from a read error, as the CDR3 has no conserved phenylalanine or tryptophan at its end. The V call is TRBV3-1, the J call TRBJ1-2; 7 nucleotides line up with TRBD1. Looked up from germline, CDR1 is LGHDT and CDR2 is YNNKEL (reference sequence). This CDR3 region has 13 residues. J lost 2 bases, V lost 7 bases, and 4 bases had no gene match. The CDR3 protein is CASTGTENYGYTS. Written as DNA, the CDR3 is TGTGCCAGCACGGGGACAGAGAACTATGGCTACACCTCC.

V and J are TRBV2 and TRBJ1-3; D is uncertain. This CDR3 is built from 13 residues. Looked up from germline, CDR1 is SNHLY and CDR2 is FYNNEI. Trimming shortened V by 1 base and J by 1 base, and 2 bases separated the two germline ends. The chain's CDR3 is CASSEVSGNTIYF. The CDR3, as DNA: TGTGCCAGCAGTGAAGTATCTGGAAACACCATATATTTT.

At least ten counts were recorded for this clonotype. V gene TRBV24-1 combines with J gene TRBJ2-1; D not resolved. The CDR3 extends over 16 amino acids. The V and J ends lost 0 bases and 0 bases respectively, with 8 bases between them. Germline CDR1 reads KGHDR; CDR2 reads SFDVKD. The CDR3 is CATSDLGRSSYNEQFF. The DNA of the CDR3 is TGTGCCACCAGTGATTTGGGACGGAGCTCCTACAATGAGCAGTTCTTC.

This clonotype has at least ten counts. V gene TRBV27 combines with J gene TRBJ1-6, with a weak D call TRBD1 (6 bases). Germline loops: CDR1 MNHEY, CDR2 SMNVEV (reference sequence). CDR3 size: 19 residues. Trimming took off 2 bases at V and 0 bases at J, with 17 bases between the two ends. As DNA, the CDR3 is TGTGCCAGCAGTTTAGACAGGAACTCTTATCTCTCCTATAATTCACCCCTCCACTTT. Translating it yields CASSLDRNSYLSYNSPLHF.

This clonotype showed up many times. DNA for the CDR3: TGTGCCAGCAGTTCTAACAGGGCGTTGCGCACTGAAGCTTTCTTT. Protein product: CASSSNRALRTEAFF. The chain is built from TRBV6-1 and TRBJ1-1; D perhaps matches TRBD1 (6 bases). CDR1 is MNHNS, CDR2 SASEGT, per germline. The CDR3 runs to 15 residues. Trimming left V 5 bases short and J 4 bases short, with 17 bases between.

This clonotype occurred many times. The gene calls are TRBV20-1 and TRBJ1-1; 7 positions agree with TRBD1. CDR3 length: 15 amino acids. Unmatched junction bases numbered 14, after V lost 6 bases and J lost 4 bases. CDR1 and CDR2 (germline): DFQATT, SNEGSKA (reference sequence). This chain's CDR3 is CSAKSPRQGATEAFF. The CDR3 region has the DNA TGCAGTGCCAAAAGTCCTAGACAGGGTGCCACTGAAGCTTTCTTT.

Of note for this clonotype: An end of the junction does not agree with germline; a read error may underlie this. The chain is built from TRBV4-1 and TRBJ2-1; 8 bases align to TRBD2. The DNA end favors TRBJ2-7, so the J call may be wrong. CDR1 MGHRA and CDR2 YSYEKL come from the germline V gene. The CDR3 spans 16 residues. The CDR3 DNA is TGTGCCAGCAGCCCCTACGGAGCGGGAGAGTACAATGAGCAGTACTTC. It specifies CASSPYGAGEYNEQYF.

Ten or more counts support this clonotype. V gene TRBV7-2 combines with J gene TRBJ2-5; D is ambiguous. Trimming stripped 4 bases from V and 5 bases from J, with 8 bases between. Germline CDR1 reads SGHTA; CDR2 reads FQGNSA. This CDR3 spans 12 amino acids. The CDR3 here is CASSSPPETQYF. The CDR3, as DNA: TGTGCCAGCAGCTCCCCCCCGGAGACCCAGTACTTC.